Each of the 32 T cell receptor beta chains below was sequenced from the same sample in a study of T cell changes during pregnancy in multiple sclerosis. The repertoire was sequenced with immunoSEQ multiplex PCR; TCRdb's copy has only in-frame clones and lacks some. The table records tens of thousands of clones, 80% to 95% of them present only once. The material was peripheral blood, obtained after pregnancy. All receptors derive from a female donor with multiple sclerosis, enrolled in a pregnancy study.

The chain is built from TRBV28 and TRBJ1-2; possibly TRBD1 for D (5 bases). Per germline, CDR1 MDHEN and CDR2 SYDVKM. This CDR3 is 12 amino acids long. The CDR3: CLTTTANYGYTF. In DNA, the CDR3 is TGTCTTACTACGACAGCTAACTATGGCTACACCTTC.

The chain recombines TRBV6-5 with TRBJ2-1, with D possibly being TRBD2 (6 bases). There are 15 residues in the CDR3. Germline V CDR1 and CDR2: MNHEY, SVGAGI. V lost 7 bases and J 4 bases, leaving 17 bases between the germline ends. CDR3 coding DNA: TGTGCCAGCACCGTGGGGGGAACGGGGTACAATGAGCAGTTCTTC. This translates into CASTVGGTGYNEQFF.

This clone occurred once. The CDR3 protein is CASSPQGFGSTEAFF. The CDR3 DNA follows: TGTGCCAGCAGCCCGCAGGGGTTTGGCTCAACTGAAGCTTTCTTT. This chain connects TRBV14 to TRBJ1-1, with D perhaps TRBD1 (6 bases). V was clipped by 4 bases and J by 5 bases, with 17 bases between them. CDR1 and CDR2 from the germline V gene are SGHDN and FVKESK. The CDR3 runs to 15 residues.

This sequence joins TRBV5-5 and TRBJ2-2; TRBD2 matches 14 bases. The V gene end was trimmed by 5 bases and the J gene end by 1 base; junction bases not matched to a gene: 4. The V gene's germline CDR1 is SGHKS and CDR2 YYEKEE (reference sequence). This CDR3 spans 17 amino acids. The CDR3 spells CASRPTSGGENTGELFF. CDR3 DNA: TGTGCCAGCAGGCCGACTAGCGGGGGGGAGAACACCGGGGAGCTGTTTTTT.

The sample holds one count of this clone. J is TRBJ1-2 and V is TRBV5-1, with 8 bases that match TRBD1. Germline V lookup: CDR1 SGHRS, CDR2 YFSETQ. V gave up 6 bases and J gave up 4 bases; unmatched junction bases: 11. This CDR3 contains 15 residues. CDR3 amino acids: CASNRGEDLGYGYTF. The CDR3 DNA is TGCGCCAGCAACAGGGGGGAGGACCTTGGCTATGGCTACACCTTC.

The chain combines TRBV5-1 with TRBJ2-2; D might be TRBD2 (5 bases). The germline V gene encodes CDR1 SGHRS and CDR2 YFSETQ. CDR3 size: 16 residues. Trimming took off 0 bases at V and 8 bases at J, with 17 bases between the two ends. The CDR3 nucleotides read TGCGCCAGCAGCTTGGAGGTCTCGGGGTTGACTGGGGAGCTGTTTTTT. Translation gives CASSLEVSGLTGELFF.

The rearrangement uses TRBV11-2 and TRBJ2-1; 7 bases fit TRBD1. Germline loops: CDR1 SGHAT, CDR2 FQNNGV. The CDR3 has 15 amino acids. V shed 6 bases, J shed 6 bases, and the junction held 11 bases outside the gene matches. The CDR3 DNA is TGTGCCAGCAGTCACGGGACAGAGTCGATCAATGAGCAGTTCTTC. This gives the protein CASSHGTESINEQFF.

This chain joins TRBV19 and TRBJ2-1; 9 bases fit TRBD1. Trimming at V came to 6 bases and at J to 8 bases, leaving 8 bases not matched to a gene. Germline CDR1 LNHDA, CDR2 SQIVND (reference sequence). The length of the CDR3 is 14 residues. The CDR3 is CASRTGTGFHEQFF. DNA of the CDR3: TGTGCCAGTAGGACCGGGACAGGGTTCCATGAGCAGTTCTTC. The entire variable domain, with the rest obtained from reference TRBV19 and TRBJ2-1, is as follows: DGGITQSPKYLFRKEGQNVTLSCEQNLNHDAMYWYRQDPGQGLRLIYYSQIVNDFQKGDIAEGYSVSREKKESFPLTVTSAQKNPTAFYLCASRTGTGFHEQFFGPGTRLTVL.

This chain connects TRBV9 to TRBJ1-2, with D tentatively TRBD1 (6 bases). From germline, CDR1 is SGDLS and CDR2 YYNGEE. The CDR3 loop spans 14 amino acids. Between the trimmed V and J ends, which lost 2 bases and 3 bases, there was a span of 11 bases. Written as DNA, the CDR3 is TGTGCCAGCAGCGTGGAACAGGGATACTATGGCTACACCTTC. It is translated as CASSVEQGYYGYTF.

This clone has just one count. This chain uses TRBV27 with TRBJ2-7, with TRBD2 matching over 11 bases. J gave up 5 bases and V 4 bases, and 4 bases lay outside the gene matches. Germline loops: CDR1 MNHEY, CDR2 SMNVEV (reference sequence). This CDR3 is built from 14 residues. The CDR3 nucleotides are TGTGCCAGCAGTTCGGGACTAGCGGTCCACGAGCAGTACTTC. Amino acid sequence: CASSSGLAVHEQYF.

The chain employs TRBV7-9 and TRBJ2-5, with TRBD2 as a possible D gene (5 bases). Germline V gene data show CDR1 as SEHNR and CDR2 as FQNEAQ (reference sequence). CDR3 length: 15 amino acids. Trimming removed 2 bases at V and 4 bases at J, with 14 bases between. The CDR3 bases are TGTGCCAGCAGCTTAATAATCCTAGCACCAGAGACCCAGTACTTC. This translates into CASSLIILAPETQYF.

The rearrangement links TRBV7-8 to TRBJ2-1, with TRBD2 matching over 8 bases. CDR3 size: 17 residues. Germline V gene data show CDR1 as SGHVS and CDR2 as FQNEAQ. V shed 7 bases and J 0 bases; nucleotides not matched to a gene: 11. The CDR3 spells CASTPRRGGSSYNEQFF. The CDR3 DNA reads TGTGCCAGCACCCCTAGACGGGGGGGGAGCTCCTACAATGAGCAGTTCTTC.

The rearrangement joins TRBV11-3 to TRBJ2-1; D is perhaps TRBD2 (6 bases). There are 17 residues in the CDR3. Germline loops: CDR1 SGHNT, CDR2 YENEEA. Between the trimmed V and J ends, which lost 1 base and 3 bases, there was a span of 16 bases. The DNA for the CDR3 is TGTGCCAGCAGCTTAGCGACCTGGGGGGAGAACTACAATGAGCAGTTCTTC. This gives the protein CASSLATWGENYNEQFF.

This sequence joins TRBV6-5 and TRBJ2-1, with 10 bases identical to TRBD2. Trimming removed 6 bases from V and 4 bases from J; junction bases left unmatched: 6. Germline-derived CDR1 and CDR2 are MNHEY and SVGAGI. The CDR3 consists of 15 residues. CDR3 in amino acids: CASRTGTSVYNEQFF. CDR3 nucleotides: TGTGCCAGCAGAACCGGGACTAGCGTATACAATGAGCAGTTCTTC.

The J gene is TRBJ1-6, the V gene TRBV5-1; TRBD1 might be the D (6 bases). The CDR3 extends over 16 amino acids. Trimming removed 3 bases from V and 8 bases from J, with 18 bases in between. Germline CDR1 reads SGHRS; CDR2 reads YFSETQ. The CDR3 sequence: CASSSGQGRVDSPLHF. CDR3 in DNA: TGCGCCAGCAGCTCTGGGCAGGGGCGAGTGGATTCACCCCTCCACTTT.

This clone was observed a handful of times. The chain employs TRBV19 and TRBJ2-1; a possible D gene is TRBD2 (6 bases). V was shortened by 6 bases and J by 5 bases, with 20 bases between the two germline ends. This CDR3 spans 16 amino acids. Germline V gene data show CDR1 as LNHDA and CDR2 as SQIVND (reference sequence). CDR3 nucleotides: TGTGCCAGTAGGGAGGACGGGGGTCTTCGGAACAATGAGCAGTTCTTC. Translated, it gives CASREDGGLRNNEQFF.

The chain links TRBV5-4 to TRBJ2-3; tentative D call: TRBD2 (5 bases). The germline gives CDR1 SGHNT, CDR2 YYREEE (reference sequence). Deletions cut 2 bases from V and 6 bases from J, with 19 bases between. This CDR3 spans 16 amino acids. CDR3 amino acids: CASSFVLEIATDTQYF. CDR3 DNA sequence: TGTGCCAGCAGCTTCGTACTAGAAATCGCAACTGATACGCAGTATTTT. Together with reference TRBV5-4 and TRBJ2-3, the CDR3 gives the full variable domain: ETGVTQSPTHLIKTRGQQVTLRCSSQSGHNTVSWYQQALGQGPQFIFQYYREEENGRGNFPPRFSGLQFPNYSSELNVNALELDDSALYLCASSFVLEIATDTQYFGPGTRLTVL.

This sequence joins TRBV28 and TRBJ2-5; 9 bases line up with TRBD2. J gave up 4 bases and V 1 base, and 10 bases lay outside the gene matches. Germline V CDR1 and CDR2: MDHEN, SYDVKM. CDR3 length equals 17 residues. The CDR3 DNA reads TGTGCCAGCAGTTTATTGGCGGCGGGAGGGCAGGGAGAGACCCAGTACTTC. Its translation is CASSLLAAGGQGETQYF.

The J gene is TRBJ1-1, the V gene TRBV19; D remains unclear. V was shortened by 5 bases and J by 0 bases, with 7 bases between the two germline ends. The CDR3 is made up of 13 amino acids. CDR1 and CDR2 (germline): LNHDA, SQIVND (reference sequence). CDR3 DNA sequence: TGTGCCAGTAGTGTGGCTTTGAACACTGAAGCTTTCTTT. It yields the protein CASSVALNTEAFF.

V gene TRBV30 combines with J gene TRBJ2-1; D gene uncertain. The CDR3 runs 14 residues. V was clipped by 5 bases and J by 5 bases, with 16 bases between them. Per the germline V gene, CDR1 is GTSNPN and CDR2 is SVGIG (reference sequence). CDR3 residues: CAWARSFANNEQFF. The CDR3 coding sequence is TGTGCCTGGGCTAGGTCTTTTGCAAACAATGAGCAGTTCTTC. The full variable domain, rest sourced from reference TRBV30 and TRBJ2-1, is SQTIHQWPATLVQPVGSPLSLECTVEGTSNPNLYWYRQAAGRGLQLLFYSVGIGQISSEVPQNLSASRPQDRQFILSSKKLLLSDSGFYLCAWARSFANNEQFFGPGTRLTVL.

In its sample, this clone was seen once. The chain's CDR3 is CASSSSSGSFYEQYF. CDR3 bases: TGTGCCAGCAGCTCATCTAGCGGGAGTTTCTACGAGCAGTACTTC. This rearrangement joins TRBV7-2 to TRBJ2-7; 10 positions match TRBD2. This CDR3 has 15 amino acids. V lost 4 bases and J lost 3; bases outside the gene matches: 6. The germline CDR1 and CDR2 sequences are SGHTA and FQGNSA.

This clone was picked up a small number of times. The chain joins TRBV5-1 to TRBJ1-1, with 7 bases fitting TRBD1. This CDR3 comprises 15 residues. The V and J ends lost 6 bases and 2 bases, in that order; junction bases with no gene match: 10. In germline, CDR1 is SGHRS, CDR2 YFSETQ. CDR3 nucleotide sequence: TGCGCCAGCACGAACCTCGGAGGGGGCAACACTGAAGCTTTCTTT. Translating it yields CASTNLGGGNTEAFF.

This chain uses TRBV6-1 with TRBJ1-4; possibly TRBD1 for D (6 bases). This CDR3 spans 13 amino acids. The germline CDR1 and CDR2 sequences are MNHNS and SASEGT. Deletions cut 8 bases from V and 6 bases from J, with 13 bases between. The CDR3 region has the DNA TGTGCCAGCTCAGGGGTGGGGTATGAAAAACTGTTTTTT. It translates to CASSGVGYEKLFF.

The chain combines TRBV6-6 with TRBJ2-7; 9 nucleotides agree with TRBD1. V gave up 2 bases and J gave up 1 base; unmatched junction bases: 3. The germline gives CDR1 MNHNY, CDR2 SVGAGI (reference sequence). This CDR3 comprises 15 residues. The CDR3 coding sequence is TGTGCCAGCAGTTACCCGGGACAGGGATCCTACGAGCAGTACTTC. It translates to CASSYPGQGSYEQYF.

The chain is built from TRBV7-9 and TRBJ1-1, with 7 bases lining up with TRBD1. V shed 7 bases, J shed 1 base, and the junction held 6 bases outside the gene matches. This CDR3 comprises 14 residues. Germline V gene sequence: CDR1 SEHNR, CDR2 FQNEAQ (reference sequence). CDR3 sequence: CASTLTGPNTEAFF. CDR3 coding DNA: TGTGCCAGCACCCTGACAGGGCCGAACACTGAAGCTTTCTTT.

Note on this clone: At one end the junction does not follow the germline gene, possibly because of a read error. The rearrangement links TRBV7-9 to TRBJ2-1, with 7 bases aligning to TRBD1. There are 15 residues in the CDR3. CDR1 is SEHNR, CDR2 FQNEAQ, per germline (reference sequence). The CDR3 DNA reads TGTGCCAGCAGCCTCCGACAGGGATCCTTCAATGAGCAGTTCTTC. Translated, it gives CASSLRQGSFNEQFF.

The J gene is TRBJ2-7, the V gene TRBV5-1; TRBD2 is a possible D gene (6 bases). Germline assignment: CDR1 SGHRS and CDR2 YFSETQ. Trimming cost V 2 bases and J 3 bases, with 12 bases left between them. The CDR3 has 14 amino acids. CDR3 residues: CASSFPGVGYEQYF. The CDR3 DNA follows: TGCGCCAGCAGCTTTCCGGGGGTGGGCTACGAGCAGTACTTC.

The chain joins TRBV6-6 to TRBJ1-1; D remains ambiguous. The V and J ends lost 2 bases and 6 bases respectively, with 16 bases between them. The length of the CDR3 is 15 residues. Germline V CDR1 and CDR2: MNHNY, SVGAGI (reference sequence). Here the CDR3 DNA reads TGTGCCAGCAGTTACGCCGGATCCCTTGAGGCTGAAGCTTTCTTT. Amino acids: CASSYAGSLEAEAFF.

The chain combines TRBV30 with TRBJ2-1, with TRBD1 matching over 8 bases. Trimming took 0 bases from V and 4 from J; bases not matched to a gene: 2. Per germline, CDR1 GTSNPN and CDR2 SVGIG (reference sequence). The CDR3 totals 14 residues. CDR3 region: CAWSVGQVYNEQFF. CDR3 bases: TGTGCCTGGAGTGTGGGACAGGTTTACAATGAGCAGTTCTTC.

The chain combines TRBV19 with TRBJ1-6, with a possible D match to TRBD1 (6 bases). Germline V gene data show CDR1 as LNHDA and CDR2 as SQIVND (reference sequence). The CDR3 length is 17 residues. Trimming removed 1 base at V and 8 bases at J, with 18 bases between. The CDR3 coding sequence is TGTGCCAGTAGTATAGGGCAGGGGCGCGGAACCCATTCACCCCTCCACTTT. Protein product: CASSIGQGRGTHSPLHF.

This chain joins TRBV30 and TRBJ1-2; no clear D. The CDR3 spans 12 residues. V lost 2 bases and J 8 bases, leaving 12 bases between the germline ends. Germline V gene lookup returns CDR1 GTSNPN and CDR2 SVGIG (reference sequence). The CDR3 DNA follows: TGTGCCTGGAGTAGGTTCGGGGAAGGCTACACCTTC. It yields the protein CAWSRFGEGYTF.

This chain connects TRBV7-6 to TRBJ1-2, with D unresolved. The CDR3 contains 13 residues. V gave up 3 bases and J gave up 2 bases, with 7 bases separating them. Germline V CDR1 and CDR2: SGHVS, FNYEAQ. CDR3 sequence: CASSLLENYGYTF. The CDR3, as DNA: TGTGCCAGCAGCTTGTTAGAGAACTATGGCTACACCTTC.